What follows is one TCR beta chain and its context. As yet, its antigen is unknown. The CDR3 loop spans 15 amino acids. Germline-derived CDR1 and CDR2 are MNHEY and SMNVEV (reference sequence). The V gene lost 6 bases and the J gene lost 3 bases, with 18 bases spanning the gap. These data originate in a study of graft-versus-host responses after intestinal transplantation. The overall study: Recipients received multivisceral, liver-intestinal, or isolated intestinal transplants. The recipients all started with anti-thymocyte globulin induction and then took tacrolimus and steroids for about three years.

Sequenced by immunoSEQ multiplex PCR; TCRdb stores in-frame clones only, minus some. Of tens of thousands of clones listed, roughly nine tenths were seen once; the top ten hold approximately 0.48%. Regarding the study as a whole: The recipient marrow held GvH clones, and some of them showed up first in ileum or blood. Allograft clonal ratios (graft-versus-host to host-versus-graft) were high in patients who had graft-donor T cell macrochimerism.

The TCR sequence derives from a human donor who received an intestinal transplant. The genes are TRBV27 and TRBJ2-7; D might be TRBD2 (6 bases). This material consisted of unstimulated CD8+ T cells sorted from spleen or lymph node cells, taken before intestinal transplant. The CDR3 reads CASSFREGTLYEQYF. The CDR3 DNA follows: TGTGCCAGCAGCTTCCGCGAGGGGACTCTCTACGAGCAGTACTTC.